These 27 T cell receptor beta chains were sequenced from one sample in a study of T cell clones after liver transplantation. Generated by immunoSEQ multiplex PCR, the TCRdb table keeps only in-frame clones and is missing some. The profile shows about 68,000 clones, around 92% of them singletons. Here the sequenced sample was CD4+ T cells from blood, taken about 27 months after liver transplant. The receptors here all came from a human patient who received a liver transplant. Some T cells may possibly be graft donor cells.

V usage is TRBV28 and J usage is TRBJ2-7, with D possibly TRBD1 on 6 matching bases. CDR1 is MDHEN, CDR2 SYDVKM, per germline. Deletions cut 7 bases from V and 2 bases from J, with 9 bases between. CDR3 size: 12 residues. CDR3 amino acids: CASKDSAYEQYF. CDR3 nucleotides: TGTGCCAGCAAGGACAGTGCCTACGAGCAGTACTTC.

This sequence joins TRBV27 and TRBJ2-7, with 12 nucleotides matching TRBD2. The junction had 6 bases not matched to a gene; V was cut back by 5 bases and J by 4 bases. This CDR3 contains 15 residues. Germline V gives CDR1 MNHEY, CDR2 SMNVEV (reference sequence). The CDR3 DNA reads TGTGCCAGCAGTGCGCGACTAGCGGGAGCGTACGAGCAGTACTTC. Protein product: CASSARLAGAYEQYF.

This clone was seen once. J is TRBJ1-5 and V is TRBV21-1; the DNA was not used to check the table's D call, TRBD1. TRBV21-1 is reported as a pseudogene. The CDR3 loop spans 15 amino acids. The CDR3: CASSKDRAPNQPQHF. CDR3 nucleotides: TGTGCCAGCAGTAAGGACAGGGCCCCCAATCAGCCCCAGCATTTT.

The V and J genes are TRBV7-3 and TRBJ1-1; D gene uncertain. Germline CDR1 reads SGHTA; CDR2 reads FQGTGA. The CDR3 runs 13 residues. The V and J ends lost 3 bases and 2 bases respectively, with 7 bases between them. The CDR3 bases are TGTGCCAGCAGCTTGCGTTTTAACACTGAAGCTTTCTTT. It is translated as CASSLRFNTEAFF.

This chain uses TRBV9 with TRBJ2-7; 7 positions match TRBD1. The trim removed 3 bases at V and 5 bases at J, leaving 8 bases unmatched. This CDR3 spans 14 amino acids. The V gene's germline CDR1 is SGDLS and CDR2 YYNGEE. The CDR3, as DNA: TGTGCCAGCAGCGCCCCGACAGGGTCCAACGAGCAGTACTTC. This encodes CASSAPTGSNEQYF.

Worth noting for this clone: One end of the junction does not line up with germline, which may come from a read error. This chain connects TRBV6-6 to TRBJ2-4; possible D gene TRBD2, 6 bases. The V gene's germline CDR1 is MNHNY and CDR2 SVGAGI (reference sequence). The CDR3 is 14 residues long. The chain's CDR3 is CASSYSGQGGRGNF. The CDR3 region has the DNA TGTGCCAGCAGTTACTCGGGGCAGGGAGGTAGAGGTAACTTC.

The CDR3 reads CASSPRPGGAYGYTF. The DNA of the CDR3 is TGTGCCAGCTCACCACGTCCAGGGGGGGCCTATGGCTACACCTTC. The V gene is TRBV18, the J gene TRBJ1-2, with 7 positions matching TRBD1. The ends lost 1 base at V and 4 bases at J; junction bases unmatched: 6. The CDR3 is 15 residues long. CDR1 and CDR2 from the germline V gene are KGHSH and LQKENI.

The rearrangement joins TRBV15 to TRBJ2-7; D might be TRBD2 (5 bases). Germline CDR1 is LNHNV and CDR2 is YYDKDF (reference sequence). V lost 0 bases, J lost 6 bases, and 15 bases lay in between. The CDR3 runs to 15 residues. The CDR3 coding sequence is TGTGCCACCAGCAGAGATCGACTCACTCGGGGCGAGCAGTACTTC. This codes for CATSRDRLTRGEQYF.

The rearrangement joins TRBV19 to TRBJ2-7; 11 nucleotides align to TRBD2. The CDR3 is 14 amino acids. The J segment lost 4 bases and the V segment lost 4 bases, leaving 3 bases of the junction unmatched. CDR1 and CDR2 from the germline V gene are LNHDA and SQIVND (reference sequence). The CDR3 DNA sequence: TGTGCCAGTAGTACCGGGACTAGCGGATACGAGCAGTACTTC. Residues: CASSTGTSGYEQYF.

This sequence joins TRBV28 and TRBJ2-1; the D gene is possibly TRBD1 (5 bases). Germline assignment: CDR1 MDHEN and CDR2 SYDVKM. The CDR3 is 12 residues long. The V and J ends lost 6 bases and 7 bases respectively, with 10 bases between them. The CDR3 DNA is TGTGCCAGCAGGACCCCAGGGAATGAGCAGTTCTTC. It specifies CASRTPGNEQFF.

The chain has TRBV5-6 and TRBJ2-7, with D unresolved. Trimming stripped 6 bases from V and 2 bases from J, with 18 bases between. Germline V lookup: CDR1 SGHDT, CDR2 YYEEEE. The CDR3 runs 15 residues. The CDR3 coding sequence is TGTGCCAGCAACCCCAGATCTGGCGCTCCCTACGAGCAGTACTTC. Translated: CASNPRSGAPYEQYF. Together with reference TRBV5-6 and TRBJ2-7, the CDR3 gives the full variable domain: DAGVTQSPTHLIKTRGQQVTLRCSPKSGHDTVSWYQQALGQGPQFIFQYYEEEERQRGNFPDRFSGHQFPNYSSELNVNALLLGDSALYLCASNPRSGAPYEQYFGPGTRLTVT.

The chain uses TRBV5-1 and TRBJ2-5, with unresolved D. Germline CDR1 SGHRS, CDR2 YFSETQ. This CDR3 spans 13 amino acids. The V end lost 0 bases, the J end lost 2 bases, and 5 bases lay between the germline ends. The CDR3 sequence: CASSLGAQETQYF. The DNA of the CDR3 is TGCGCCAGCAGCTTGGGTGCGCAAGAGACCCAGTACTTC.

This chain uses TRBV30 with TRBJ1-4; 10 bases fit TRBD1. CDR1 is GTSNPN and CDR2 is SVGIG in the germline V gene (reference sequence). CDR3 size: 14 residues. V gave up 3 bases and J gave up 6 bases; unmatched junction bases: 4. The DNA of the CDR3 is TGTGCCTGGAGGGACAGGGGGGGCGATGAAAAACTGTTTTTT. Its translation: CAWRDRGGDEKLFF. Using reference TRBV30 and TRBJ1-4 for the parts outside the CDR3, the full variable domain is SQTIHQWPATLVQPVGSPLSLECTVEGTSNPNLYWYRQAAGRGLQLLFYSVGIGQISSEVPQNLSASRPQDRQFILSSKKLLLSDSGFYLCAWRDRGGDEKLFFGSGTQLSVL.

The CDR3 sequence: CASSYSQAGGYEQYF. For the CDR3, the DNA is TGTGCCAGCAGTTACTCACAAGCGGGAGGCTACGAGCAGTACTTC. V usage is TRBV6-6 and J usage is TRBJ2-7; 9 bases align to TRBD2. Germline CDR1 and CDR2: MNHNY and SVGAGI (reference sequence). The CDR3 runs to 15 residues. Trimming cost V 0 bases and J 3 bases; bases outside gene matches: 3.

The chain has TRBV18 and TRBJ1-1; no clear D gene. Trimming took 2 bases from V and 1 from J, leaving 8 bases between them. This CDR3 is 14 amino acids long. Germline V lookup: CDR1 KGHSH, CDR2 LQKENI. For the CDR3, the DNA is TGTGCCAGCTCACCAAAGGGATCGAACACTGAAGCTTTCTTT. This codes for CASSPKGSNTEAFF.

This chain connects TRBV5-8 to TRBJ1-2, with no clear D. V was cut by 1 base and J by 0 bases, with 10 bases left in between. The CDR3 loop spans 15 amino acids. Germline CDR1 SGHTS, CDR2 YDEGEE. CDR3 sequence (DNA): TGTGCCAGCAGCTTGAACCGGTTTGCTAACTATGGCTACACCTTC. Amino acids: CASSLNRFANYGYTF.

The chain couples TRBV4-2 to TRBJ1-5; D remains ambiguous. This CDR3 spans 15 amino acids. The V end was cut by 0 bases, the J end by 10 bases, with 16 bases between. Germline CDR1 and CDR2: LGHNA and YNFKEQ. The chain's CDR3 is CASSQDLGVERPQHF. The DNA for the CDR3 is TGTGCCAGCAGCCAAGATTTAGGAGTCGAGAGACCCCAGCATTTT.

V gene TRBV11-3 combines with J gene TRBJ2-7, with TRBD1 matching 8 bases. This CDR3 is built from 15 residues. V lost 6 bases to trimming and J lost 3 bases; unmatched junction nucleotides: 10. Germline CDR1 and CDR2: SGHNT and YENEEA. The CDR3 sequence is CASRDQGAGSYEQYF. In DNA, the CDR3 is TGTGCCAGCAGAGATCAGGGGGCCGGGAGCTACGAGCAGTACTTC.

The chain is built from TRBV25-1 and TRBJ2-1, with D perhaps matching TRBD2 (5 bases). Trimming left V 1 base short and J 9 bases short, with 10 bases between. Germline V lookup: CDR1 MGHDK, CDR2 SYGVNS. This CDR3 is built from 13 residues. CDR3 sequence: CASSELGRGEQFF. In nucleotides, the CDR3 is TGTGCCAGCAGTGAATTAGGCCGGGGTGAGCAGTTCTTC.

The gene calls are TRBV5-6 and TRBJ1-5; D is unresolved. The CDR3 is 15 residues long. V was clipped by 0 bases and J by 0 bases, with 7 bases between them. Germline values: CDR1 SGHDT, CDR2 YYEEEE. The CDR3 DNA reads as TGTGCCAGCAGCTTGGGGCCGAATAGCAATCAGCCCCAGCATTTT. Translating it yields CASSLGPNSNQPQHF.

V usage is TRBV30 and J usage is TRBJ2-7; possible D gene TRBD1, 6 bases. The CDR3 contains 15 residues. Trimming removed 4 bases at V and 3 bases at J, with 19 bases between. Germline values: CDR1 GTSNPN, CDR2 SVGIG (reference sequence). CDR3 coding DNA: TGTGCCTGGACCGGGCAAGGGACATCCTACTACGAGCAGTACTTC. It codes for CAWTGQGTSYYEQYF.

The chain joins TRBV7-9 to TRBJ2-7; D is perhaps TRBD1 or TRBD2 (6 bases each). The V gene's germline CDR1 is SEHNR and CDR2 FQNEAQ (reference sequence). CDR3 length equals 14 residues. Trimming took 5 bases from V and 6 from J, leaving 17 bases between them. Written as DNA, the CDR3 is TGTGCCAGCAGCCCGGAGGGGGACGGGGCCGAGCAGTACTTC. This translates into CASSPEGDGAEQYF.

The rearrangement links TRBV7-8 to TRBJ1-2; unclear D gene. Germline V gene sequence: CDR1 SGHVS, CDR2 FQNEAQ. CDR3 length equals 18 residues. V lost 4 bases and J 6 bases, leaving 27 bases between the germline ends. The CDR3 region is CASSSLPPTMPLTNGYTF. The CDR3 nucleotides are TGTGCCAGCAGCTCCTTACCCCCTACAATGCCTCTAACTAATGGCTACACCTTC.

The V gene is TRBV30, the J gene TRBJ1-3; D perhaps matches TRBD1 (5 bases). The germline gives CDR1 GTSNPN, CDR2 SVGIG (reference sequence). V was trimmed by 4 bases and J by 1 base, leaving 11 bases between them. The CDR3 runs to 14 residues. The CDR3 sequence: CAWNSGRSGNTIYF. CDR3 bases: TGTGCCTGGAATTCAGGGAGATCTGGAAACACCATATATTTT.

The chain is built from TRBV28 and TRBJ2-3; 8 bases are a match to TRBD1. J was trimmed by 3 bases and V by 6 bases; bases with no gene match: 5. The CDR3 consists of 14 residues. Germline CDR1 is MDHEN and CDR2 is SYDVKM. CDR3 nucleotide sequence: TGTGCCAGCAGCACCGGGGACAGGACAGATACGCAGTATTTT. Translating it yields CASSTGDRTDTQYF.

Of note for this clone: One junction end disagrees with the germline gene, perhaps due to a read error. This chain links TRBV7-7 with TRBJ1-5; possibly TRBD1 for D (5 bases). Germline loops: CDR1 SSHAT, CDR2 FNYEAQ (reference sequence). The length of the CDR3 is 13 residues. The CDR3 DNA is TGTGCTAGCAGCTTAGGGGTTGGGCAGCCCCAGCATTTT. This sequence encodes CASSLGVGQPQHF.

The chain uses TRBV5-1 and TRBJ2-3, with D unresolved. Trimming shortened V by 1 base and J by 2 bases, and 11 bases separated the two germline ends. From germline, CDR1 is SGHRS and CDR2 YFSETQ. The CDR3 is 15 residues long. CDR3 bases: TGCGCCAGCAGCTTGTATAGCAGTACCACAGATACGCAGTATTTT. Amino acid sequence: CASSLYSSTTDTQYF.